Listed here are 32 T cell receptor beta chains from one sample, sequenced in a study of human T cells and chemical hapten exposure. TCRdb called the RACE reads again in MiXCR, with one record for every CDR3 protein. The data contain about 380,000 distinct CDR3 sequences, 5% to 6.5% of them singletons. Time point meaning: pre-sensitization, week 0. Treatment described: therapeutic diphenylcyclopropenone sensitization with weekly scalp DPC. The specimen was whole blood, collected in connection with sensitization to the hapten diphenylcyclopropenone (DPC). Receptor source: a woman aged 45-60 years with alopecia areata. Some clones in this sample may be carry-over from other donors' samples.

This clonotype was detected only a few times. The CDR3 loop is CASELTGVAFF. CDR3 DNA: TGTGCCAGCGAACTGACAGGGGTAGCTTTCTTT. The gene calls are TRBV2 and TRBJ1-1; 8 positions agree with TRBD1. V lost 8 bases to trimming and J lost 10 bases; unmatched junction nucleotides: 6. The CDR3 is 11 residues long. Germline values: CDR1 SNHLY, CDR2 FYNNEI.

The V call is TRBV6-6, the J call TRBJ1-5, with TRBD1 matching 9 bases. Trimming at V came to 6 bases and at J to 6 bases, leaving 9 bases not matched to a gene. Per the germline V gene, CDR1 is MNHNY and CDR2 is SVGAGI (reference sequence). This CDR3 comprises 15 residues. The CDR3 spells CASRGGQGDGQPQHF. As DNA, the CDR3 is TGTGCCAGCAGGGGGGGACAGGGAGACGGTCAGCCCCAGCATTTT.

The gene calls are TRBV6-2 or TRBV6-3 and TRBJ2-1; D ambiguous. Germline CDR1 reads MNHEY; CDR2 reads SVGEGT. The CDR3 has 16 residues. Trimming pared 5 bases from V and 6 bases from J, leaving 20 bases between. The CDR3 here is CASSPPWSGVFNEQFF. CDR3 in DNA: TGTGCCAGCAGTCCTCCCTGGTCCGGCGTTTTCAATGAGCAGTTCTTC.

V gene TRBV6-5 combines with J gene TRBJ1-5; D unresolved. Between the trimmed V and J ends, which lost 6 bases and 2 bases, there was a span of 8 bases. CDR3 length: 13 residues. CDR1 and CDR2 from the germline V gene are MNHEY and SVGAGI. The CDR3 coding sequence is TGTGCCAGCAGGGGGAGCGGCAATCAGCCCCAGCATTTT. This codes for CASRGSGNQPQHF.

The chain has TRBV20-1 and TRBJ2-7; 7 bases map to TRBD2. Germline-derived CDR1 and CDR2 are DFQATT and SNEGSKA (reference sequence). There are 15 residues in the CDR3. V lost 5 bases and J lost 0; bases outside the gene matches: 10. This CDR3 reads CSAPSPGGGSYEQYF. The CDR3 nucleotides read TGCAGTGCTCCCTCTCCCGGCGGGGGCTCCTACGAGCAGTACTTC.

The gene calls are TRBV30 and TRBJ1-6; 10 positions match TRBD1. J gave up 7 bases and V 1 base, and 1 base lay outside the gene matches. The length of the CDR3 is 14 residues. Germline V gene data show CDR1 as GTSNPN and CDR2 as SVGIG (reference sequence). The CDR3 region is CAWSEGQGNSPLHF. For the CDR3, the DNA is TGTGCCTGGAGTGAGGGACAGGGGAATTCACCCCTCCACTTT.

This clonotype showed up just a few times. The chain joins TRBV7-9 to TRBJ1-1; no firm D call. Germline CDR1 and CDR2: SEHNR and FQNEAQ (reference sequence). V dropped 4 bases and J dropped 4 bases, with 10 bases sitting between them. This CDR3 contains 13 residues. The CDR3, as DNA: TGTGCCAGCAGCTCCGGTCAGCTCACTGAAGCTTTCTTT. Translated: CASSSGQLTEAFF.

This clonotype has just a few counts. The chain uses TRBV5-1 and TRBJ2-1, with 10 bases lining up with TRBD2. The CDR3 is 15 residues long. The V gene's germline CDR1 is SGHRS and CDR2 YFSETQ. V lost 7 bases and J lost 1; bases outside the gene matches: 5. The CDR3 DNA reads TGCGCCAGCGCCCGACTAGCGGGTTCCTACAATGAGCAGTTCTTC. This encodes CASARLAGSYNEQFF.

There are many counts of this clonotype. This chain links TRBV5-1 with TRBJ2-3; 7 bases map to TRBD2. This CDR3 comprises 14 residues. Germline CDR1 is SGHRS and CDR2 is YFSETQ. J was trimmed by 5 bases and V by 6 bases; bases with no gene match: 9. The CDR3 DNA reads TGCGCCAGCACCCTGGGAGGGGTGGTAGATACGCAGTATTTT. Protein: CASTLGGVVDTQYF.

Concerning this clonotype: A much larger clone lies a single base off, so this may be a read error. The chain uses TRBV7-9 and TRBJ2-1; 7 nucleotides align to TRBD2. The CDR3 runs to 11 residues. Trimming cost V 6 bases and J 7 bases; bases outside gene matches: 0. Looked up from germline, CDR1 is SEHNR and CDR2 is FQNEAQ (reference sequence). The CDR3 DNA reads as TGTGCCAGCAGGCGGGGGAATGAGCAGTTCTTC. This translates into CASRRGNEQFF.

This clonotype was detected ten times or more. V and J are TRBV3-1 and TRBJ2-3, with D unclear. The CDR3 is made up of 11 amino acids. Germline CDR1 reads LGHDT; CDR2 reads YNNKEL (reference sequence). V was cut by 8 bases and J by 4 bases, with 7 bases left in between. The CDR3 loop is CASALADTQYF. CDR3 coding DNA: TGTGCCAGCGCCCTGGCAGATACGCAGTATTTT.

The CDR3 DNA follows: TGTGCCAGCAGTCGACTAGTTGGGCTGGAGGAGCAGTTCTTC. It encodes CASSRLVGLEEQFF. The rearrangement joins TRBV2 to TRBJ2-1, with a weak D call TRBD2 (6 bases). V gave up 5 bases and J gave up 10 bases, with 18 bases separating them. Germline V lookup: CDR1 SNHLY, CDR2 FYNNEI. This CDR3 contains 14 residues.

This clonotype was picked up a small number of times. V is TRBV4-1 and J is TRBJ2-5, with D perhaps TRBD2 (6 bases). This CDR3 comprises 14 residues. Trimming pared 1 base from V and 3 bases from J, leaving 9 bases between. In germline, CDR1 is MGHRA, CDR2 YSYEKL. CDR3: CASSQVEGKETQYF. The CDR3 DNA reads as TGCGCCAGCAGCCAAGTGGAGGGGAAAGAGACCCAGTACTTC.

This clonotype has only a few counts. CDR3 bases: TGTGCCACCAGTGCCAGACGGGCGGGACCCACCGGGGAGCTGTTTTTT. Residues: CATSARRAGPTGELFF. This chain links TRBV24-1 with TRBJ2-2, with TRBD2 as a possible D gene (6 bases). Between the trimmed V and J ends, which lost 5 bases and 4 bases, there was a span of 16 bases. Germline loops: CDR1 KGHDR, CDR2 SFDVKD. The CDR3 is 16 residues long.

This clonotype came up a few times. The CDR3 DNA follows: TGTGCCATCAATGATGGGACAGGGTCCTACAATGAGCAGTTCTTC. It is translated as CAINDGTGSYNEQFF. This rearrangement joins TRBV10-3 to TRBJ2-1, with TRBD1 identical over 9 bases. J was trimmed by 1 base and V by 7 bases; bases with no gene match: 5. The CDR3 length is 15 residues. The germline V gene has CDR1 ENHRY and CDR2 SYGVKD.

The chain employs TRBV9 and TRBJ2-7, with 7 bases fitting TRBD2. CDR1 is SGDLS and CDR2 is YYNGEE in the germline V gene. CDR3 size: 14 residues. V shed 5 bases, J shed 3 bases, and the junction held 8 bases outside the gene matches. The CDR3 reads CASSPGTIHYEQYF. The CDR3 nucleotides are TGTGCCAGCAGTCCCGGGACTATCCACTACGAGCAGTACTTC.

This clonotype was detected a few times. J is TRBJ2-1 and V is TRBV5-1; TRBD1 is a possible D gene (6 bases). The V gene lost 2 bases and the J gene lost 7 bases, with 13 bases spanning the gap. The germline V gene has CDR1 SGHRS and CDR2 YFSETQ. The CDR3 runs 14 residues. The CDR3 DNA follows: TGCGCCAGCAGCTTCGGACAGCAACGAAATGAGCAGTTCTTC. This gives the protein CASSFGQQRNEQFF.

This clonotype showed up many times. V usage is TRBV6-2 or TRBV6-3 and J usage is TRBJ1-5; weak D call: TRBD1 (6 bases). CDR3 length: 14 residues. The germline V gene encodes CDR1 MNHEY and CDR2 SVGEGT. Trimming removed 6 bases from V and 5 bases from J, with 14 bases in between. CDR3 sequence (DNA): TGTGCCAGCAGGGGACATGCATCTCATCAGCCCCAGCATTTT. Its protein is CASRGHASHQPQHF.

This clonotype was counted ten times or more. The chain links TRBV24-1 to TRBJ2-3, with 8 positions matching TRBD2. CDR1 KGHDR and CDR2 SFDVKD come from the germline V gene. This CDR3 comprises 15 residues. J was trimmed by 0 bases and V by 7 bases; bases with no gene match: 5. The CDR3 bases are TGTGCCACCAGCGAACTAGCGGCCAGCACAGATACGCAGTATTTT. It specifies CATSELAASTDTQYF.

The chain uses TRBV2 and TRBJ1-5, with unresolved D. Germline V CDR1 and CDR2: SNHLY, FYNNEI. The CDR3 contains 13 residues. Between the trimmed V and J ends, which lost 3 bases and 6 bases, there was a span of 9 bases. The chain's CDR3 is CASSEGLGQPQHF. The CDR3 DNA sequence: TGTGCCAGCAGTGAGGGTCTGGGTCAGCCCCAGCATTTT.

This clonotype was recorded at least ten times. This chain connects TRBV5-1 to TRBJ1-2, with a possible D match to TRBD1 (6 bases). CDR1 SGHRS and CDR2 YFSETQ come from the germline V gene. The CDR3 is 12 residues long. V was shortened by 4 bases and J by 4 bases, with 8 bases between the two germline ends. The CDR3 DNA is TGCGCCAGCAGCCCGGACAGCTATGGCTACACCTTC. Amino acids: CASSPDSYGYTF. The entire variable domain, with the rest obtained from reference TRBV5-1 and TRBJ1-2, is as follows: KAGVTQTPRYLIKTRGQQVTLSCSPISGHRSVSWYQQTPGQGLQFLFEYFSETQRNKGNFPGRFSGRQFSNSRSEMNVSTLELGDSALYLCASSPDSYGYTFGSGTRLTVV.

There are a few counts of this clonotype. The chain is built from TRBV27 and TRBJ1-3, with no clear D. This CDR3 is 15 amino acids long. Germline values: CDR1 MNHEY, CDR2 SMNVEV (reference sequence). Trimming pared 3 bases from V and 2 bases from J, leaving 11 bases between. This chain's CDR3 is CASSFSGNAGNTIYF. CDR3 bases: TGTGCCAGCAGTTTTTCGGGGAACGCTGGAAACACCATATATTTT.

There are a few counts of this clonotype. CDR3 sequence reads: CASSPSGTSKGEQYF. The CDR3 region has the DNA TGTGCCAGCAGTCCGTCCGGGACTAGCAAGGGCGAGCAGTACTTC. The rearrangement uses TRBV28 and TRBJ2-7; 9 bases are shared with TRBD2. Germline V CDR1 and CDR2: MDHEN, SYDVKM. The J segment lost 6 bases and the V segment lost 5 bases, leaving 11 bases of the junction unmatched. CDR3 length: 15 residues.

This clonotype showed up many times. The V call is TRBV9, the J call TRBJ2-7; 9 nucleotides align to TRBD2. The trim removed 0 bases at V and 2 bases at J, leaving 12 bases unmatched. CDR3 length equals 18 residues. Looked up from germline, CDR1 is SGDLS and CDR2 is YYNGEE. The CDR3, as DNA: TGTGCCAGCAGCGTAGGGCTAGCGGGATCCTCAGTGCCCTACGAGCAGTACTTC. It is translated as CASSVGLAGSSVPYEQYF.

This clonotype has a count of ten or more. The V call is TRBV14, the J call TRBJ2-6; D may be TRBD2 (6 bases). Germline V gene data show CDR1 as SGHDN and CDR2 as FVKESK. The CDR3 is made up of 18 amino acids. V was clipped by 4 bases and J by 0 bases, with 16 bases between them. CDR3 nucleotide sequence: TGTGCCAGCAGCCGGGACTTCACCCCCCTCTCTGGGGCCAACGTCCTGACTTTC. The encoded protein is CASSRDFTPLSGANVLTF.

As for this clonotype: Given a much more abundant clone one base away, this may be a read error. The V gene is TRBV11-2, the J gene TRBJ2-4, with a weak D call TRBD1 (6 bases). This CDR3 has 15 residues. The V gene lost 1 base and the J gene lost 5 bases, with 12 bases spanning the gap. Germline V gene sequence: CDR1 SGHAT, CDR2 FQNNGV. CDR3 coding DNA: TGTGCCAGCAGCTTAGGCAGGGGCGAAGAAAACATTCAGTACTTC. Translated: CASSLGRGEENIQYF.

In its sample, this clonotype was seen many times. The chain is built from TRBV6-2 or TRBV6-3 and TRBJ2-5; D is unclear. The CDR3 is 11 amino acids. The V end lost 7 bases, the J end lost 5 bases, and 8 bases lay between the germline ends. In germline, CDR1 is MNHEY, CDR2 SVGEGT. CDR3 loop: CASTHKETQYF. Here the CDR3 DNA reads TGTGCCAGCACGCACAAGGAGACCCAGTACTTC.

This clonotype was counted ten times or more. The genes are TRBV10-3 and TRBJ2-3; D uncertain. Germline CDR1 ENHRY, CDR2 SYGVKD. V shed 4 bases and J shed 0 bases, with 5 bases lying between them. The length of the CDR3 is 13 residues. CDR3 in DNA: TGTGCCATCAGTGCCGGGAGCACAGATACGCAGTATTTT. Protein product: CAISAGSTDTQYF.

J is TRBJ2-3 and V is TRBV7-6; D is unresolved. Trimming removed 4 bases from V and 0 bases from J, with 11 bases in between. The CDR3 has 15 amino acids. Germline V CDR1 and CDR2: SGHVS, FNYEAQ. The CDR3 nucleotides are TGTGCCAGCAGCTCTCGGGCCCTAAGCACAGATACGCAGTATTTT. Amino acid sequence: CASSSRALSTDTQYF.

J is TRBJ1-5 and V is TRBV6-5; D is unresolved. This CDR3 is built from 13 residues. Looked up from germline, CDR1 is MNHEY and CDR2 is SVGAGI. With 5 bases removed from V and 6 bases from J, the gap between germline ends came to 11 bases. CDR3 DNA: TGTGCCAGCAGTGACGGACTGGTTCAGCCCCAGCATTTT. Translation: CASSDGLVQPQHF.

V usage is TRBV19 and J usage is TRBJ2-1; D possibly corresponds to TRBD1 (5 bases). There are 16 residues in the CDR3. Trimming removed 5 bases at V and 1 base at J, with 15 bases between. Germline V gene lookup returns CDR1 LNHDA and CDR2 SQIVND (reference sequence). Here the CDR3 reads CASSAGSGLSYNEQFF. The CDR3 nucleotides read TGTGCCAGTAGTGCCGGGTCAGGGCTTTCCTACAATGAGCAGTTCTTC.

Many counts were recorded for this clonotype. The chain employs TRBV29-1 and TRBJ1-1; D may be TRBD1 (5 bases). This CDR3 has 13 amino acids. Germline V gene data show CDR1 as SQVTM and CDR2 as ANQGSEA. V was pared by 3 bases and J by 1 base, with 9 bases between. CDR3 amino acids: CSVDRGGNTEAFF. CDR3 nucleotide sequence: TGCAGCGTTGACCGGGGGGGGAACACTGAAGCTTTCTTT.